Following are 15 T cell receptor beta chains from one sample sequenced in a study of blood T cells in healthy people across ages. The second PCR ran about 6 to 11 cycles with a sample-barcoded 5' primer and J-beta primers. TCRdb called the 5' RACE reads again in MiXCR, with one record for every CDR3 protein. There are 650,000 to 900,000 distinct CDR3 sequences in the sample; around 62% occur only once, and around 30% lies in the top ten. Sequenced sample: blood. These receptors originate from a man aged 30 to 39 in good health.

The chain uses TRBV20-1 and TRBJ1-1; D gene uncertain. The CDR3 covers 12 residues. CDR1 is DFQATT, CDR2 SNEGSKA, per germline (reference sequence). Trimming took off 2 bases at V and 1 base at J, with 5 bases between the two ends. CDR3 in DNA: TGCAGTGCTAGAATGGGGAACACTGAAGCTTTCTTT. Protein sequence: CSARMGNTEAFF.

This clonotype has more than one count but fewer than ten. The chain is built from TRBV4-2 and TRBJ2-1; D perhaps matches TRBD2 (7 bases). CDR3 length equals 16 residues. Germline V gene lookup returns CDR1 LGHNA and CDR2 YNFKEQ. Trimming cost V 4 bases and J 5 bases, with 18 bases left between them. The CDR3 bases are TGTGCCAGCAGCCTATTAGGGGGGGGGCCAGACAATGAGCAGTTCTTC. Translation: CASSLLGGGPDNEQFF.

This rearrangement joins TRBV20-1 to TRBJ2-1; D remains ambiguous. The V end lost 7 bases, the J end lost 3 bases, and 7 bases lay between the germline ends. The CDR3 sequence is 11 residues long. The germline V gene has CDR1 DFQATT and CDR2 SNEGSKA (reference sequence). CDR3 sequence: CSGDDYNEQFF. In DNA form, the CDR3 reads TGCAGTGGTGACGACTACAATGAGCAGTTCTTC.

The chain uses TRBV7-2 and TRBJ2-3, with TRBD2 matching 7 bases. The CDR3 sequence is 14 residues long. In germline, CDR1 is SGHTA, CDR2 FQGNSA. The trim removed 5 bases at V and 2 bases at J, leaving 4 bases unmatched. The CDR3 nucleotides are TGTGCCAGCAGCCTGGGGACTATCACAGATACGCAGTATTTT. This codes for CASSLGTITDTQYF.

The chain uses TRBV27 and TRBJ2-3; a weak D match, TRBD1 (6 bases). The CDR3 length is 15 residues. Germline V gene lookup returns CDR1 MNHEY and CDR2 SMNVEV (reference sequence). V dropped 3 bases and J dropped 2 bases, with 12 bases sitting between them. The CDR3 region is CASSFEQGFTDTQYF. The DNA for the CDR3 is TGTGCCAGCAGTTTCGAACAGGGATTCACAGATACGCAGTATTTT.

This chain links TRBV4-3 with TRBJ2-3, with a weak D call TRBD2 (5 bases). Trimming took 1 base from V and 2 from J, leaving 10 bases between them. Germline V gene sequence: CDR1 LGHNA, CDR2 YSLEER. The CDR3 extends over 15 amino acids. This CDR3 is CASSQVSRDTDTQYF. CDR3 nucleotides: TGCGCCAGCAGCCAAGTATCACGGGACACAGATACGCAGTATTTT.

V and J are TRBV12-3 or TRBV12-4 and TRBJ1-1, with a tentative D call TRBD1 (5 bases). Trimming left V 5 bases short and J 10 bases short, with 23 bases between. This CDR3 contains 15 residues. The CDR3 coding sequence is TGTGCCAGCAGTGTAACCGGGACCCCGGCTGGGTTAGCTTTCTTT. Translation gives CASSVTGTPAGLAFF.

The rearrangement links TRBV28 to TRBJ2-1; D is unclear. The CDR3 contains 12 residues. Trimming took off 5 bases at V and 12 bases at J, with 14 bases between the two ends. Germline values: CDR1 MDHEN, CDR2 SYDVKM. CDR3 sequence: CASSPSVTTQFF. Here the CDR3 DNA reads TGTGCCAGCAGTCCCTCCGTTACTACGCAGTTCTTC. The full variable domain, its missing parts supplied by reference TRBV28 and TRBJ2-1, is DVKVTQSSRYLVKRTGEKVFLECVQDMDHENMFWYRQDPGLGLRLIYFSYDVKMKEKGDIPEGYSVSREKKERFSLILESASTNQTSMYLCASSPSVTTQFFGPGTRLTVL.

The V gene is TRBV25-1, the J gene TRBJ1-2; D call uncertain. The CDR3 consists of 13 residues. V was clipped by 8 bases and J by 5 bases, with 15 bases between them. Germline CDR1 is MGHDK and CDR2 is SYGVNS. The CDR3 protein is CASSPGVGYGYTF. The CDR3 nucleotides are TGTGCCAGCTCGCCGGGCGTGGGTTATGGCTACACCTTC.

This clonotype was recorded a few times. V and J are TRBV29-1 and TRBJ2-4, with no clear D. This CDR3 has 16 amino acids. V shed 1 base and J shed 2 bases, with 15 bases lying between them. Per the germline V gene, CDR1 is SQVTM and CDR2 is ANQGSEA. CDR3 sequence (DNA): TGCAGCGTTGAAGGGTCATTTCAAGGGCCCAAAAACATTCAGTACTTC. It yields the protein CSVEGSFQGPKNIQYF.

CDR3 residues: CASSSTSGGALDTQYF. CDR3 DNA sequence: TGCGCCAGCAGCTCCACTAGCGGGGGGGCCCTAGATACGCAGTATTTT. The chain combines TRBV5-1 with TRBJ2-3; 13 bases line up with TRBD2. The ends lost 3 bases at V and 5 bases at J; junction bases unmatched: 6. This CDR3 has 16 residues. The germline V gene has CDR1 SGHRS and CDR2 YFSETQ.

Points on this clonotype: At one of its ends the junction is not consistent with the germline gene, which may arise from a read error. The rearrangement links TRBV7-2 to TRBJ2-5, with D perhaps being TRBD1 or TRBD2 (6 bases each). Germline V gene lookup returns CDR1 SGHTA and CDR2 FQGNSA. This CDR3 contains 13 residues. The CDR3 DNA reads TGTGCCAGCGGCTTAGTAGGGGGGGAGACCCAGTACTTC. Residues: CASGLVGGETQYF.

The CDR3 protein is CASSGNGASTDTQYF. The CDR3 DNA reads as TGTGCCAGCAGTGGTAACGGCGCTAGCACAGATACGCAGTATTTT. The rearrangement links TRBV12-3 or TRBV12-4 to TRBJ2-3, with no clear D. The CDR3 runs 15 residues. V shed 5 bases and J shed 0 bases, with 12 bases lying between them.

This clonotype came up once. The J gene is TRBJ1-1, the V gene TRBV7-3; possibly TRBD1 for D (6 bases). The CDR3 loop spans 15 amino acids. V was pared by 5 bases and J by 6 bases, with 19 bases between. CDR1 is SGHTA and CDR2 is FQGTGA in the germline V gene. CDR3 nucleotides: TGTGCCAGCAGCACCTGGACAAGGGAGGGGGCTGAAGCTTTCTTT. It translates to CASSTWTREGAEAFF.

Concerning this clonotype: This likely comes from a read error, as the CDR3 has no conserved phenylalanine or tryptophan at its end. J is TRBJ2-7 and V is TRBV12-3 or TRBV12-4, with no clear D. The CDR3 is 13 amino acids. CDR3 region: CASSRPGTYKQYY. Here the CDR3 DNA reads TGTGCCAGCAGTCGGCCAGGTACCTACAAGCAGTACTAC.